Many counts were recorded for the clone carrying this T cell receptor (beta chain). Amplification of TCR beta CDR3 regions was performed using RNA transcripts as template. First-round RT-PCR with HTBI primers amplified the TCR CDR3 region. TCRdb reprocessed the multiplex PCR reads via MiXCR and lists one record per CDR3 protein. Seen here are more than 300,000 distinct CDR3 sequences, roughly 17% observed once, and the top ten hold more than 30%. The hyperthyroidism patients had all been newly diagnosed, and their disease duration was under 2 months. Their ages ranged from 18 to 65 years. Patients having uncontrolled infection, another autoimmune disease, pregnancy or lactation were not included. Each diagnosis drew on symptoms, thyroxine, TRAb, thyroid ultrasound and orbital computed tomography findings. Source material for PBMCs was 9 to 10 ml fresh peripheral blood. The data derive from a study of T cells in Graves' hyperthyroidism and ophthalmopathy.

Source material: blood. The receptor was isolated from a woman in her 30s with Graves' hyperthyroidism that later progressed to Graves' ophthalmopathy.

The CDR3 here is CASSLVTGSGETQYF. The CDR3 nucleotides are TGTGCCAGCAGTTTAGTGACAGGGTCTGGAGAGACCCAGTACTTC. The chain recombines TRBV12-3 or TRBV12-4 with TRBJ2-5; 7 nucleotides line up with TRBD1. Trimming at V came to 1 base and at J to 4 bases, leaving 6 bases not matched to a gene. This CDR3 is built from 15 residues.